This TCR beta chain was sequenced in a study of Ad26.COV2.S vaccination and SARS-CoV-2 variants. Study-wide findings and caveats: After vaccination, substantial breadth of spike-specific CD8+ and CD4+ responses was reported.

V was trimmed by 0 bases and J by 4 bases, leaving 8 bases between them. Germline V gives CDR1 SGDLS, CDR2 YYNGEE. There are 14 residues in the CDR3. For this clone: What it recognizes is unknown.

Indicated treatment: roughly 18 received Ad26.COV2.S at low or high dose, single or two shots; 5 received placebo; per-sample allocation not given. Repertoires come from day 63 after the first vaccine or placebo injection. Some clones are missing from TCRdb's copy, which holds only in-frame ones; the method was immunoSEQ multiplex PCR. The top ten hold 2.5% to 3% of the sample, which has over 400,000 clones, about 91% seen once. This receptor was taken from a person aged 18-65 years who received the Ad26.COV2.S COVID-19 vaccine or a placebo. V gene TRBV9 combines with J gene TRBJ1-5; no definite D call. The source was peripheral blood, collected in a trial of Ad26.COV2.S vaccine versus placebo. The CDR3 DNA reads TGTGCCAGCAGCGTAGATCCACATAATCAGCCCCAGCATTTT. It yields the protein CASSVDPHNQPQHF.